One and the same sample provided the 16 T cell receptor beta chains below, sequenced in a study of monozygotic twins with inflammatory bowel disease. TCRdb reworked the 5' RACE reads into one entry per CDR3 protein, no DNA. The sample is made up of 300,000 to 350,000 distinct CDR3 sequences, and the top ten hold roughly 2% of it. Sequenced sample: blood. The receptors originated from a human donor with ulcerative colitis or Crohn's disease, or a healthy co-twin of an affected twin (not recorded which).

V and J are TRBV20-1 and TRBJ2-1; the D call of TRBD1 rests on TCRdb alone, since no DNA is present to check it. Germline V gives CDR1 DFQATT, CDR2 SNEGSKA (reference sequence). CDR3 length: 15 residues. This CDR3 is CSARKWDRGVNEQFF.

The chain recombines TRBV27 with TRBJ1-2; TCRdb's D call, TRBD1, is unchecked because there is no DNA. Germline V gene data show CDR1 as MNHEY and CDR2 as SMNVEV (reference sequence). The CDR3 covers 14 residues. CDR3 region: CASSSLRTVYGYTF.

The rearrangement uses TRBV11-2 and TRBJ2-1; TCRdb returns TRBD2, unconfirmable since there is no DNA. This CDR3 comprises 14 residues. Per the germline V gene, CDR1 is SGHAT and CDR2 is FQNNGV. CDR3 protein: CASGRTSGDNEQFF.

This chain links TRBV19 with TRBJ1-5; the TCRdb call, TRBD1, lacks DNA for checking. Germline assignment: CDR1 LNHDA and CDR2 SQIVND (reference sequence). The CDR3 loop spans 16 amino acids. This chain's CDR3 is CASSTRQGVLFQPQHF.

This rearrangement joins TRBV5-4 to TRBJ1-6; TCRdb designates TRBD1, a call that cannot be tested without DNA. The CDR3 has 15 residues. CDR1 and CDR2 from the germline V gene are SGHNT and YYREEE (reference sequence). This CDR3 reads CASSPGGTNNSPLHF.

The V gene is TRBV5-1, the J gene TRBJ2-1; TCRdb picks TRBD2, but there is no DNA to check that call. The CDR3 runs to 15 residues. CDR1 is SGHRS and CDR2 is YFSETQ in the germline V gene. CDR3 sequence: CASSLVVGGVNEQFF.

The V and J genes are TRBV9 and TRBJ2-1; the TCRdb D gene call, TRBD1, has no DNA to confirm it. This CDR3 is 15 amino acids long. CDR1 SGDLS and CDR2 YYNGEE come from the germline V gene. CDR3 sequence: CASSASGSTYNEQFF. Looking up the rest from reference TRBV9 and TRBJ2-1 gives the full variable domain: DSGVTQTPKHLITATGQRVTLRCSPRSGDLSVYWYQQSLDQGLQFLIQYYNGEERAKGNILERFSAQQFPDLHSELNLSSLELGDSALYFCASSASGSTYNEQFFGPGTRLTVL.

The gene calls are TRBV7-2 and TRBJ2-7; there is no DNA to check the TCRdb D call of TRBD2. CDR1 and CDR2 (germline): SGHTA, FQGNSA. This CDR3 is built from 17 residues. This CDR3 reads CASSPPTSGSLSYEQYF.

The chain employs TRBV7-2 and TRBJ2-5; TCRdb gives TRBD2 as the D gene, but with no DNA this cannot be confirmed. CDR3 length: 15 amino acids. Germline assignment: CDR1 SGHTA and CDR2 FQGNSA. The CDR3 protein is CASVPRRGGIETQYF.

The V call is TRBV12-3 or TRBV12-4, the J call TRBJ1-5. The CDR3 has 13 amino acids. The CDR3 loop reads CASSLDANQPQHF.

The chain uses TRBV12-3 or TRBV12-4 and TRBJ2-3; the TCRdb call, TRBD1, lacks DNA for checking. There are 16 residues in the CDR3. The CDR3 sequence: CASSLRGGQGVDTQYF.

V and J are TRBV10-3 and TRBJ1-4. Germline values: CDR1 ENHRY, CDR2 SYGVKD. The CDR3 has 15 amino acids. CDR3: CAISESTGSNEKLFF.

The chain carries TRBV9 and TRBJ2-1; TCRdb lists TRBD2, though no DNA is available to test this call. The germline V gene encodes CDR1 SGDLS and CDR2 YYNGEE. The CDR3 length is 14 residues. The chain's CDR3 is CASSVGTSILEQFF.

The gene calls are TRBV15 and TRBJ2-5; no DNA is available, so the TRBD1 call from TCRdb remains unchecked. This CDR3 contains 14 residues. Germline V gene data show CDR1 as LNHNV and CDR2 as YYDKDF (reference sequence). The CDR3 sequence: CATSRRGQGGDQYF. Combining the CDR3 with reference TRBV15 and TRBJ2-5 gives the whole variable domain DAMVIQNPRYQVTQFGKPVTLSCSQTLNHNVMYWYQQKSSQAPKLLFHYYDKDFNNEADTPDNFQSRRPNTSFCFLDIRSPGLGDTAMYLCATSRRGQGGDQYFGPGTRLLVL.

The chain has TRBV7-8 and TRBJ2-7; TCRdb's D gene call, TRBD2, goes unchecked for lack of DNA. This CDR3 spans 16 amino acids. In germline, CDR1 is SGHVS, CDR2 FQNEAQ. The CDR3 region is CASSYSGSLPVNEQYF.

The rearrangement joins TRBV7-2 to TRBJ2-5; there is no DNA to check the TCRdb D call of TRBD1. The CDR3 contains 14 residues. The germline CDR1 and CDR2 sequences are SGHTA and FQGNSA. This CDR3 reads CASAAAGPQETQYF.